These T cell receptor beta chains were read from a single sample in a study of shared clonotypes between healthy human individuals. Profiled with immunoSEQ multiplex PCR; TCRdb holds only in-frame clones, not every one. The data hold 1.5 million to 2.5 million clones, with about 95% observed a single time. Material for sequencing was naive CD8+ T cells sorted from blood. The receptors originated from a man in his late teens or twenties in good health. CDR3s include the opening cysteine and the closing phenylalanine or tryptophan. D genes are given only for firm matches. A clone size is listed for some rows: how often the clone was seen (once, few, many), or a class if it is expanded.

d_gene,v_gene,abundance,j_gene,CDR3nt,CDR3aa
NA,TRBV13,NA,TRBJ2-3,TGTGCCAGCAGCCAACGGGATCAGGCAGATACGCAGTATTTT,CASSQRDQADTQYF
TRBD2,TRBV9,NA,TRBJ2-3,TGTGCCAGCAGCGCTTCGGGCGGGAGCGGGGCAGATACGCAGTATTTT,CASSASGGSGADTQYF
NA,TRBV28,NA,TRBJ2-7,TGTGCCAGCAGTTTACCCAGCTACGAGCAGTACTTC,CASSLPSYEQYF
NA,TRBV6-1,NA,TRBJ2-5,TGTGCCAGCAGTGATCCCCCGGCAATGACAGGAGAGACCCAGTACTTC,CASSDPPAMTGETQYF
NA,TRBV10-3,NA,TRBJ2-7,TGTGCCATCAGCTTCCGGGACGGGTCCTACGAGCAGTACTTC,CAISFRDGSYEQYF
NA,TRBV21-1,NA,TRBJ2-7,TGTGCCCGCCTCCCAGTGGGCGAGCAGTACTTC,CARLPVGEQYF
NA,TRBV19,NA,TRBJ1-6,TGTGCCAGTAGTATTAGAGATTATAATTCACCCCTCCACTTT,CASSIRDYNSPLHF
NA,TRBV28,NA,TRBJ2-2,TGTGCCAGCACCCTAACTGCAGGGAACACCGGGGAGCTGTTTTTT,CASTLTAGNTGELFF
NA,TRBV25-1,NA,TRBJ1-2,TGTGCCACCACAGGCTACTATGGCTACACCTTC,CATTGYYGYTF
NA,TRBV5-4,NA,TRBJ1-1,TGTGCCAGCAGCGAGGTAGGGGACTGGACTGAAGCTTTCTTT,CASSEVGDWTEAFF
NA,TRBV30,NA,TRBJ2-7,TGTGCCTGGAGCCCCCGGGGGAATTCCTACGAGCAGTACTTC,CAWSPRGNSYEQYF
NA,TRBV6-5,NA,TRBJ1-2,TGTGCCAGCAGTTACTCTCAGACCACTAACTATGGCTACACCTTC,CASSYSQTTNYGYTF
TRBD1,TRBV29-1,NA,TRBJ2-7,TGCAGCGTGAGGACAGGGATTGACGAGCAGTACTTC,CSVRTGIDEQYF
TRBD1,TRBV28,NA,TRBJ1-2,TGTGCCAGCAGCCGAGGACAGGGTGGGAACTATGGCTACACCTTC,CASSRGQGGNYGYTF
NA,TRBV4-3,NA,TRBJ2-5,TGCGCCAGCAGCCAAGGTCACAAAGAGACCCAGTACTTC,CASSQGHKETQYF
NA,TRBV19,NA,TRBJ2-3,TGTGCCAGCCTAGTCGGAGATACGCAGTATTTT,CASLVGDTQYF
TRBD1,TRBV5-1,NA,TRBJ1-1,TGCGCCAGCAGTCTGGGGGACAGAATGAACACTGAAGCTTTCTTT,CASSLGDRMNTEAFF
TRBD2,TRBV7-2,NA,TRBJ2-3,TGTGCCAGCAGCTTCCGGGGGGTCACAGATACGCAGTATTTT,CASSFRGVTDTQYF
NA,TRBV7-9,NA,TRBJ2-7,TGTGCCAGCAGCCCATCAGGGGAATGGGACTACGAGCAGTACTTC,CASSPSGEWDYEQYF
NA,TRBV18,few,TRBJ2-7,TGTGCCAGCTCACCAACCAATTACTCCTACGAGCAGTACTTC,CASSPTNYSYEQYF
TRBD1,TRBV2,NA,TRBJ1-1,TGTGCCAGCAGAAGTACAGGGGAAACTGAAGCTTTCTTT,CASRSTGETEAFF
TRBD2,TRBV27,NA,TRBJ2-1,TGTGCCAGCAGTTTATCAGCGGGGGGAGTCTACAATGAGCAGTTCTTC,CASSLSAGGVYNEQFF
TRBD1,TRBV15,NA,TRBJ1-5,TGTGCCACCAGCCAGGACAGGGGCCTCTCCCAGCCCCAGCATTTT,CATSQDRGLSQPQHF
NA,TRBV19,NA,TRBJ2-7,TGTGCCAGTAGTATCGGGGCGCAGGGTCCCTACGAGCAGTACTTC,CASSIGAQGPYEQYF
NA,TRBV9,once,TRBJ2-5,TGTGCCAGCAGCGCGAAAGAGACCCAGTACTTC,CASSAKETQYF
TRBD1,TRBV5-4,NA,TRBJ2-1,TGTGCCAGCAGCCGGTCAGGGGGCAGTGAGCAGTTCTTC,CASSRSGGSEQFF
NA,TRBV19,once,TRBJ1-2,TGTGCCAGAAGGAAAAAAGGGCAAGGCTACACCTTC,CARRKKGQGYTF
NA,TRBV7-9,NA,TRBJ2-7,TGTGCCAGCAGCAACACCGGCCGTCTGTACTTC,CASSNTGRLYF
NA,TRBV6-1,NA,TRBJ2-7,TGTGCCAGCAGTTGGACCCAGGGCGAGCAGTACTTC,CASSWTQGEQYF
NA,TRBV27,NA,TRBJ2-7,TGTGCCAGCAGTTACGACAGAACCTACGAGCAGTACTTC,CASSYDRTYEQYF
NA,TRBV2,NA,TRBJ2-7,TGTGCCAGCAGTGAATTTCCTGCCCTCGAGCAGTACTTC,CASSEFPALEQYF
NA,TRBV19,NA,TRBJ2-3,TGTGCCAGTAGGAAACTAGCTGGTGAGGCTACGCAGTATTTT,CASRKLAGEATQYF
NA,TRBV4-1,NA,TRBJ1-4,TGCGCCAGCAGCCAAGAGGGCGGGGGAAAACTGTTTTTT,CASSQEGGGKLFF
NA,TRBV5-1,NA,TRBJ1-2,TGCGCCAGCAGCTTGGAAGGGGGTAACTATGGCTACACCTTC,CASSLEGGNYGYTF
NA,TRBV2,NA,TRBJ2-5,TGTGCCAGCAGTGGATTGGACTCTGAAGAGACCCAGTACTTC,CASSGLDSEETQYF
NA,TRBV28,NA,TRBJ1-5,TGTGCCAGCAGTCCCAAAAAAGCCACCACTCAGCCCCAGCATTTT,CASSPKKATTQPQHF
NA,TRBV4-1,NA,TRBJ2-7,TGCGCCAGCAGCCACATCTTTGGTAACGAGCAGTACTTC,CASSHIFGNEQYF
NA,TRBV4-1,NA,TRBJ1-5,TGCGCCAGCAGCCACGGCTTCGGGGGCAATCAGCCCCAGCATTTT,CASSHGFGGNQPQHF
TRBD1,TRBV30,NA,TRBJ2-3,TGTGCCTGGAGTGGGACAGGGCTGGCAGATACGCAGTATTTT,CAWSGTGLADTQYF
NA,TRBV28,NA,TRBJ1-2,TGTGCCAGCAGTCCCCCCCGAGGCACCAGCTATGGCTACACCTTC,CASSPPRGTSYGYTF
NA,TRBV5-1,NA,TRBJ2-7,TGCGCCAGCAGCTGGGGCTCGGGGGAGTACGAGCAGTACTTC,CASSWGSGEYEQYF
NA,TRBV4-1,NA,TRBJ1-6,TGCGCCAGCAGCCAAGATAGGCAGGTTGGTTCACCCCTCCACTTT,CASSQDRQVGSPLHF
TRBD1,TRBV27,NA,TRBJ2-1,TGTGCCAGCAGTTTAGACAGGGGGCTATCTGAGCAGTTCTTC,CASSLDRGLSEQFF
NA,TRBV28,NA,TRBJ1-5,TGTGCCAGCAGTTTTATGCCTGGAGGTCAGCCCCAGCATTTT,CASSFMPGGQPQHF
NA,TRBV2,once,TRBJ1-1,TGTGCCAGCAGCCTTTTCCGGGGCGTGGTTACGGATGCTTTCTTT,CASSLFRGVVTDAFF
NA,TRBV6-6,few,TRBJ1-1,TGTGCCAGCAGTTACGGACCTGAAGCTTTCTTT,CASSYGPEAFF
NA,TRBV7-9,NA,TRBJ2-3,TGTGCCACCGGGCCATCGGACTCAGATACGCAGTATTTT,CATGPSDSDTQYF
TRBD2,TRBV27,NA,TRBJ2-2,TGTGCCAGCAAACGGGAGGGGGACACCGGGGAGCTGTTTTTT,CASKREGDTGELFF
TRBD1,TRBV30,NA,TRBJ1-5,TGTGCCTGGAGCACAGGGGACGGCAATCAGCCCCAGCATTTT,CAWSTGDGNQPQHF
NA,TRBV6-5,once,TRBJ2-5,TGTGCCAGCAGGGCCGGGACAACCGAGGTGGAGACCCAGTACTTC,CASRAGTTEVETQYF
TRBD1,TRBV30,NA,TRBJ1-2,TGTGCCTGGAGTGGGACAGGGGAGACTAACTATGGCTACACCTTC,CAWSGTGETNYGYTF
NA,TRBV6-5,NA,TRBJ1-4,TGTGCCAGCAGCGGGGTGACACTGGAAAAACTGTTTTTT,CASSGVTLEKLFF
NA,TRBV7-9,NA,TRBJ2-7,TGTGCCAGCAGCTCTAGCAAGGGCCCCTCGCTTTTTTACGAGCAGTACTTC,CASSSSKGPSLFYEQYF
NA,TRBV4-1,NA,TRBJ2-3,TGCGCCAGCAGCCAAGACCCAGTAGTCACAGATACGCAGTATTTT,CASSQDPVVTDTQYF
NA,TRBV27,NA,TRBJ1-2,TGTGCCAGCGCCGCTGGCGGGTCTGGCTACACCTTC,CASAAGGSGYTF